This record covers a single T cell receptor (beta chain). The antigen remains undetermined. Genomic DNA served as the source from which two-round multiplex PCR generated TCR beta CDR3 amplicons. Round-one PCR had primers specific to each TRBV and TRBJ gene. Each CDR3 protein is one row after TCRdb ran MiXCR on the multiplex PCR reads. The sample records over 13,000 distinct CDR3 sequences, less than 35% being singletons. This specimen belongs to a study of prognosis after radiotherapy for stage I lung cancer. Study-wide background: The approximately 13 male and 6 or 7 female patients were aged about 50 to 85, median about 74 years.

Germline values: CDR1 SNHLY, CDR2 FYNNEI. The CDR3 extends over 12 amino acids. With 10 bases removed from V and 4 bases from J, the gap between germline ends came to 14 bases. General study points: There was no determination made of whether the expanded TCR clones were tumor-specific. In patients who developed distant metastases, Shannon entropy measured after stereotactic body radiation therapy was lower, and baseline Shannon entropy was not associated with metastases. Unique TCR clone counts fell after stereotactic body radiation therapy, median roughly 10,000 versus 7,000.

The genes are TRBV2 and TRBJ2-7, with D perhaps matching TRBD2 (5 bases). This clonotype was sampled from a donor over 45 with non-small cell lung cancer. The specimen was PBMCs, collected before or after stereotactic body radiation therapy (not recorded which). Written as DNA, the CDR3 is TGTGCCATCGACCCGAGAGGGTACGAGCAGTACTTC. It codes for CAIDPRGYEQYF.